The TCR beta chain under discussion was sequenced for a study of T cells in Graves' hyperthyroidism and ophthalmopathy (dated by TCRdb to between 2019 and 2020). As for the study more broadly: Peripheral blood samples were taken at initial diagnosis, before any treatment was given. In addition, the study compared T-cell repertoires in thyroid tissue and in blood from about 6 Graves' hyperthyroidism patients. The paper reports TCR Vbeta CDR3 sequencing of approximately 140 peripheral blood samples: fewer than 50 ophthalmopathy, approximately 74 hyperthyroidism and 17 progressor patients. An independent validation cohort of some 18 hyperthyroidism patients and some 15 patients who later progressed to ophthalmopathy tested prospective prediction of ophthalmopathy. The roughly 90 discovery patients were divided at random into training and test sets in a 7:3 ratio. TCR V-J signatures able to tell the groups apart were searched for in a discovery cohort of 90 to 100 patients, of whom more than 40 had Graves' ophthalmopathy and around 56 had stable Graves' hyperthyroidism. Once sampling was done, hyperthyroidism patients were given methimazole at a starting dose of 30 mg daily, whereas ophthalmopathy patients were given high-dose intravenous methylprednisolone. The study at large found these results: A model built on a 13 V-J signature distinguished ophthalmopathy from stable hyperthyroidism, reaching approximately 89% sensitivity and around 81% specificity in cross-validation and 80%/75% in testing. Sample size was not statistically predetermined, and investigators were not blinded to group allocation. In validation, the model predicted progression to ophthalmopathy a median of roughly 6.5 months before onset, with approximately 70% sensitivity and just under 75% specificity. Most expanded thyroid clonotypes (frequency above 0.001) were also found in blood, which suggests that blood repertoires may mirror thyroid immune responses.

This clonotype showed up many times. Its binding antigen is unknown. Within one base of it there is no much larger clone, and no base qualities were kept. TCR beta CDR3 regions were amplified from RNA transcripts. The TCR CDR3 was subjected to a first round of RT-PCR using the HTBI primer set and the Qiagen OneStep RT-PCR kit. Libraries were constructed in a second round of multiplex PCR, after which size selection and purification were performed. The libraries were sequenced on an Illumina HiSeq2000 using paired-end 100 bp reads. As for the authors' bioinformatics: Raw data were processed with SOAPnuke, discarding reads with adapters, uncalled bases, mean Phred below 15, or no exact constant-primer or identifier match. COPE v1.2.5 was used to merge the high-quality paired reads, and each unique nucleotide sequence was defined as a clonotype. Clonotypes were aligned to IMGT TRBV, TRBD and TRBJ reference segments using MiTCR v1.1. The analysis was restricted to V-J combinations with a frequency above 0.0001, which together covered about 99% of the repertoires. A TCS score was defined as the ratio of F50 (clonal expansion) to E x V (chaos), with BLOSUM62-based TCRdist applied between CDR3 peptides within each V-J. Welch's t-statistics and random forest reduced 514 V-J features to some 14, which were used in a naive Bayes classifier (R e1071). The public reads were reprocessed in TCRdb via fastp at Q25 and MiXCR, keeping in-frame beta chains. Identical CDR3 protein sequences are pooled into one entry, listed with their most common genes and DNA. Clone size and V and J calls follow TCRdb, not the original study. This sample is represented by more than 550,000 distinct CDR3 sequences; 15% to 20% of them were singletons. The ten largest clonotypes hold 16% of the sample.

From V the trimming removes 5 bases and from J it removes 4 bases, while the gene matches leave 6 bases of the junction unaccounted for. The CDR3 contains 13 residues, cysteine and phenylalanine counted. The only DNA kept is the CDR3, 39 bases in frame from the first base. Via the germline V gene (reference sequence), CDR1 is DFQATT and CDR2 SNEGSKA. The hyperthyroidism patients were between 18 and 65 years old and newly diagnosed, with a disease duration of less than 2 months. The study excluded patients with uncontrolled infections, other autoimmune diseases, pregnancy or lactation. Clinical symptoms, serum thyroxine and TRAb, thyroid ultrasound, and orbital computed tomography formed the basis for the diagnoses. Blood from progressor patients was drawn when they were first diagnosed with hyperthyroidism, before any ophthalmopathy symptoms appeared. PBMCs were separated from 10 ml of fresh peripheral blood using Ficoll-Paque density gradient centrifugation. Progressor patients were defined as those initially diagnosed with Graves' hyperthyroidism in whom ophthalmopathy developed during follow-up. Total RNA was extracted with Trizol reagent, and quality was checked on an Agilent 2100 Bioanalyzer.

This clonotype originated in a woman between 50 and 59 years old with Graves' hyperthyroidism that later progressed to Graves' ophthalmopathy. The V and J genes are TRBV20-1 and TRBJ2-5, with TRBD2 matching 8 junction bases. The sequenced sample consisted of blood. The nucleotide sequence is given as TGCAGTGCTCTCGGGGGGGAGGGAGAGACCCAGTACTTC. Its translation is CSALGGEGETQYF.